The 15 T cell receptor beta chains reported below all come from one sample, sequenced in a study of Ad26.COV2.S vaccination and SARS-CoV-2 variants. Assay used: immunoSEQ multiplex PCR; TCRdb lists only in-frame clones, some missing. This sample has 300,000 to 350,000 clones, with roughly 91% found just once. Regarding treatment: around 19 received Ad26.COV2.S at low or high dose, single or two shots; several received placebo; per-sample allocation not given. Vaccine and placebo recipients were sampled on day 63 after the first injection. The sequencing used peripheral blood, collected in a trial of Ad26.COV2.S vaccine versus placebo. These receptor sequences come from a person between 18 and 60 years old who received the Ad26.COV2.S COVID-19 vaccine or a placebo.

The rearrangement joins TRBV2 to TRBJ2-3; 7 nucleotides agree with TRBD1. There are 15 residues in the CDR3. CDR1 and CDR2 (germline): SNHLY, FYNNEI. Germline trimming cut 6 bases from V and 2 bases from J; bases unmatched to any gene: 8. As DNA, the CDR3 is TGTGCCAGCAGGACCGGGACAGCGACCACAGATACGCAGTATTTT. As protein: CASRTGTATTDTQYF.

The genes are TRBV27 and TRBJ2-3; D unclear. The V gene's germline CDR1 is MNHEY and CDR2 SMNVEV (reference sequence). V lost 5 bases, J lost 3 bases, and 12 bases lay in between. The CDR3 is 14 residues long. CDR3 residues: CASSPRTGTDTQYF. Written as DNA, the CDR3 is TGTGCCAGCAGTCCTCGGACGGGTACAGATACGCAGTATTTT.

V gene TRBV27 combines with J gene TRBJ1-6; no definite D call. The germline V gene has CDR1 MNHEY and CDR2 SMNVEV (reference sequence). Trimming shortened V by 3 bases and J by 9 bases, and 12 bases separated the two germline ends. The CDR3 is made up of 14 amino acids. The CDR3 sequence is CASSLDPRGSPLHF. The CDR3 DNA reads TGTGCCAGCAGTTTGGATCCACGGGGTTCACCCCTCCACTTT.

The rearrangement uses TRBV28 and TRBJ2-5; D remains ambiguous. V lost 5 bases to trimming and J lost 5 bases, with 18 bases between them. Germline assignment: CDR1 MDHEN and CDR2 SYDVKM. This CDR3 is built from 15 residues. CDR3 DNA sequence: TGTGCCAGCAGTCCTGGAGCCTCACGGCGGGAGACCCAGTACTTC. It translates to CASSPGASRRETQYF.

DNA of the CDR3: TGCGCCAGCGCAATCCGTCCTGCGCAGGCGAACACTGAAGCTTTCTTT. Its translation is CASAIRPAQANTEAFF. This chain joins TRBV5-1 and TRBJ1-1; the D is unclear. Germline CDR1 is SGHRS and CDR2 is YFSETQ. Trimming removed 7 bases from V and 1 base from J, with 20 bases in between. The CDR3 is 16 residues long.

The chain uses TRBV5-1 and TRBJ1-4; 7 bases fit TRBD1. Germline V CDR1 and CDR2: SGHRS, YFSETQ. V trimming: 2 bases; J trimming: 7 bases; junction bases outside the gene matches: 5. CDR3 length: 14 residues. As DNA, the CDR3 is TGCGCCAGCAGCTTCACGACAGGGAGTGAAAAACTGTTTTTT. Protein: CASSFTTGSEKLFF.

This clone was seen a few times. This CDR3 is missing its conserved last phenylalanine or tryptophan, likely due to a read error. No DNA is shown, since the ends of the CDR3 on it are uncertain; the CDR3 is the one TCRdb lists. The chain's CDR3 is CASSLYGVGLVVFVSR. The chain links TRBV7-9 to TRBJ1-6. Germline V gene data show CDR1 as SEHNR and CDR2 as FQNEAQ (reference sequence). The CDR3 has 16 amino acids, counting both end residues.

In its sample, this clone was seen a few times. CDR3 DNA sequence: TGCGCCAGCAGCTGGACTAGCGGGAGCCCCATAAACAATGAGCAGTTCTTC. Translated: CASSWTSGSPINNEQFF. The rearrangement joins TRBV5-1 to TRBJ2-1, with 13 bases fitting TRBD2. The CDR3 covers 17 residues. The ends lost 3 bases at V and 5 bases at J; junction bases unmatched: 8. The V gene's germline CDR1 is SGHRS and CDR2 YFSETQ.

The gene calls are TRBV6-2 or TRBV6-3 and TRBJ1-1; TRBD1 agrees at 7 bases. Trimming took 2 bases from V and 0 from J; bases not matched to a gene: 6. The CDR3 contains 16 residues. Germline V gene lookup returns CDR1 MNHEY and CDR2 SVGEGT. Here the CDR3 DNA reads TGTGCCAGCAGTTACGGTGTAGGGGGCCTGAACACTGAAGCTTTCTTT. Encoded protein: CASSYGVGGLNTEAFF.

This chain connects TRBV5-6 to TRBJ1-2; D unclear. V shed 3 bases and J shed 5 bases, with 14 bases lying between them. The CDR3 is 14 amino acids. Germline CDR1 and CDR2: SGHDT and YYEEEE. The CDR3 sequence is CASSWEGLEYGYTF. CDR3 nucleotides: TGTGCCAGCAGCTGGGAGGGCTTAGAGTATGGCTACACCTTC.

The V call is TRBV27, the J call TRBJ1-1; D unclear. Trimming removed 2 bases at V and 0 bases at J, with 13 bases between. The germline V gene encodes CDR1 MNHEY and CDR2 SMNVEV (reference sequence). This CDR3 region has 16 residues. As DNA, the CDR3 is TGTGCCAGCAGTTTACGTCGGCAGGCGATGAACACTGAAGCTTTCTTT. Translated: CASSLRRQAMNTEAFF.

This chain uses TRBV19 with TRBJ2-1; TRBD2 aligns across 8 bases. The CDR3 spans 17 residues. From germline, CDR1 is LNHDA and CDR2 SQIVND (reference sequence). V dropped 0 bases and J dropped 4; count of bases not matched to a gene: 8. For the CDR3, the DNA is TGTGCCAGTAGTATAGATCTATCGGGGGGGAAATACAATGAGCAGTTCTTC. This translates into CASSIDLSGGKYNEQFF.

This chain joins TRBV6-5 and TRBJ1-5; the D gene is possibly TRBD1 (5 bases). The germline V gene encodes CDR1 MNHEY and CDR2 SVGAGI. The CDR3 spans 13 residues. The V end was cut by 6 bases, the J end by 4 bases, with 10 bases between. CDR3 residues: CASSKRGNQPQHF. The CDR3 DNA reads as TGTGCCAGCAGCAAACGGGGGAATCAGCCCCAGCATTTT.

The V call is TRBV19, the J call TRBJ2-2; TRBD2 aligns across 7 bases. V lost 5 bases and J lost 1; bases outside the gene matches: 7. The germline gives CDR1 LNHDA, CDR2 SQIVND (reference sequence). The CDR3 runs 16 residues. The CDR3 DNA is TGTGCCAGTAGTCTTCGCGGGGGAATGAACACCGGGGAGCTGTTTTTT. Its translation is CASSLRGGMNTGELFF.

This sequence joins TRBV15 and TRBJ2-6, with D possibly being TRBD2 (5 bases). The germline V gene encodes CDR1 LNHNV and CDR2 YYDKDF (reference sequence). CDR3 length: 15 residues. V was shortened by 2 bases and J by 3 bases, with 8 bases between the two germline ends. The CDR3 here is CATSRRGYGANVLTF. For the CDR3, the DNA is TGTGCCACCAGCAGACGGGGTTATGGGGCCAACGTCCTGACTTTC.